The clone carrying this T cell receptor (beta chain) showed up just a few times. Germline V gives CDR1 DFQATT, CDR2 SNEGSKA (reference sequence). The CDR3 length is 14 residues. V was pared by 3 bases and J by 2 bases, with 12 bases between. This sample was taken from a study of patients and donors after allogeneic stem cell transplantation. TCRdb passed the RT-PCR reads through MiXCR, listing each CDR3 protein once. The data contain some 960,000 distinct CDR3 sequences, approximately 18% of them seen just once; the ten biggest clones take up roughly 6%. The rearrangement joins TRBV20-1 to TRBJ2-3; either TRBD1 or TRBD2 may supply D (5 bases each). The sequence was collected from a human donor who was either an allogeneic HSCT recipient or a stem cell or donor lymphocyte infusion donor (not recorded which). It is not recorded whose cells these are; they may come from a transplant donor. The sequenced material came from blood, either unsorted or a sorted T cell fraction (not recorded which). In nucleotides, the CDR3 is TGCAGTGCTAGGGGGGTCCCAACCACAGATACGCAGTATTTT. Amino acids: CSARGVPTTDTQYF.